This paragraph covers one TCR beta chain sequence. Its antigen is unknown. The input lacks base qualities; no much larger clone sits a single base away. The CDR3 covers 14 residues, taking in both the cysteine and the phenylalanine. Here the CDR3 DNA is all that survives: 42 bases in frame from base 1. CDR1 and CDR2, per the germline V gene, are ENHRY and SYGVKD. At the junction V is shortened by 3 bases and J by 1 base, with 4 bases in between. This entry comes from a study of CD8 T cells in Susac syndrome (dated by TCRdb to the late 2010s). About the study as a whole: Of the Susac syndrome patients who were sequenced, fewer than 10 were in clinical remission while about 6 had clinically active disease. CD8+ T cell repertoire clonality was compared between more than 9 healthy donors, some 14 Susac syndrome patients and 15 multiple sclerosis patients. Susac syndrome patients were therapy-naive, on corticosteroids (some also receiving IVIg), or on IVIg alone at blood withdrawal. Repertoire sequencing was used to test whether CD8+ T cell activation and differentiation in Susac syndrome was antigen driven.

Peripheral blood CD8+ and CD4+ T cells from healthy donors, Susac syndrome patients and multiple sclerosis patients were profiled by high-throughput TCR beta sequencing. Susac syndrome patients met recently defined diagnostic criteria for definite or probable disease. Bulk CD8+ and CD4+ T cells were purified by magnetic negative isolation, whereas CD8+ TEMRA cells were enriched by FACS. Blood was drawn into EDTA tubes, processed within 24 hours, and PBMCs were isolated by density gradient centrifugation. PBMCs destined for TCR sequencing were cryopreserved in liquid nitrogen and later thawed in a 37 °C water bath. Purity of sorted or isolated CD4+, CD8+ and CD8+ TEMRA cells was at least 90%. Broader findings and caveats from the paper: The number of individuals in the TCR sequencing and HLA analysis was recognized as being relatively small. CD8+ repertoires in Susac syndrome showed clonal expansion, which was highest in CD8+ TEMRA cells and was greater in clinically active patients than in remitting patients. Under 20 and five Susac-specific public clones were found in the total CD8+ and CD8+ TEMRA repertoires, respectively.

RNA was extracted using the RNeasy kit, and roughly 0.5 to 1 ug of the RNA was reverse transcribed with random hexamers. The immunoSEQ multiplex PCR assay, which covers 54 Vbeta and 13 Jbeta segments, was used to amplify TCR beta CDR3 regions. Bias from PCR amplification was corrected by using a synthetic template baseline for primer optimization and for computational correction. In the original analysis: Reads were assigned to V, D and J genes according to IMGT and analyzed in immunoSEQ Analyzer, with only productive sequences retained. To calculate clonality, Shannon entropy was normalized by log2 of the number of productive unique sequences and then subtracted from one. For each patient and control, public and private clones were evaluated within the 100 most prevalent clones. Clones were defined as Susac-specific when absent from the healthy and MS cohorts, from over 950 published viral clones and from other ImmuneACCESS disease sequences. In TCRdb, the public reads were trimmed at Q25 with fastp and aligned with MiXCR, with productive beta chains retained. Identical CDR3 protein sequences are pooled into one entry, listed with their most common genes and DNA. The V and J calls follow TCRdb's processing rather than the paper's. For this sample there are some 100,000 distinct CDR3 sequences; 95% appear just once. Together, the top ten hold more than 0.3% of the sample.

Recombination connected TRBV10-3 to TRBJ2-6; confidence is insufficient to name the D gene. The specimen was CD8+ T cells from PBMCs. The receptor comes from a human donor with Susac syndrome. The DNA sequence reads TGTGCCATCAGTGACTCATCTGGGGCCAACGTCCTGACTTTC. It translates to CAISDSSGANVLTF.